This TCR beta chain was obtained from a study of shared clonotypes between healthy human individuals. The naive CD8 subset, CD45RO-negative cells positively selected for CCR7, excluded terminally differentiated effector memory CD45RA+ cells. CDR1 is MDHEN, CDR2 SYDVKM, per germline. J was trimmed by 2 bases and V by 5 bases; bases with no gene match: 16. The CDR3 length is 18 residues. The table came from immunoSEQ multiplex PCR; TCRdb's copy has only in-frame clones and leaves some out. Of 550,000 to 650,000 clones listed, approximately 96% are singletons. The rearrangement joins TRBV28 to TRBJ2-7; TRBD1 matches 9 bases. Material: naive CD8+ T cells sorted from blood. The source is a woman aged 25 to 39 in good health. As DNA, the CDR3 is TGTGCCAGCAGTCTTTGGGGGACAGGGCGAGCATTCGCCTACGAGCAGTACTTC. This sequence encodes CASSLWGTGRAFAYEQYF.